This entry lists 9 T cell receptor beta chains sequenced from one sample in a study of Graves' ophthalmopathy and Graves' hyperthyroidism. RNA transcripts served as template for amplifying TCR beta CDR3 sequences. Following a first-round RT-PCR that used HTBI primers, a second-round multiplex PCR was carried out. TCRdb reprocessed the multiplex PCR reads via MiXCR and lists one record per CDR3 protein. The sample has hundreds of thousands of distinct CDR3 sequences, roughly two fifths seen once. The sequenced material came from peripheral blood. Receptors originate from an adult man with Graves' ophthalmopathy.

This clonotype was detected ten times or more. The genes are TRBV10-2 and TRBJ2-7, with 9 bases lining up with TRBD1. The V gene end was trimmed by 6 bases and the J gene end by 3 bases; junction bases not matched to a gene: 6. Germline V gene lookup returns CDR1 WSHSY and CDR2 SAAADI. The CDR3 sequence is 14 residues long. CDR3 sequence: CASRAGTGIYEQYF. The CDR3 bases are TGCGCCAGCAGGGCCGGGACAGGGATCTACGAGCAGTACTTC.

The chain joins TRBV25-1 to TRBJ2-2; the match to TRBD2 covers 9 bases. Germline CDR1 MGHDK, CDR2 SYGVNS. The CDR3 contains 14 residues. Losses at the gene ends were 6 bases for V and 5 bases for J; bases not matched to a gene: 4. The CDR3 region is CASSHLAGTGELFF. In DNA form, the CDR3 reads TGTGCCAGCAGCCATCTAGCGGGGACCGGGGAGCTGTTTTTT.

This clonotype has more than one count but fewer than ten. The rearrangement uses TRBV25-1 and TRBJ1-5; possible D gene TRBD1, 6 bases. Germline V gives CDR1 MGHDK, CDR2 SYGVNS. The CDR3 runs 15 residues. V dropped 5 bases and J dropped 5 bases, with 16 bases sitting between them. Written as DNA, the CDR3 is TGTGCCAGCAGTTTTGGAACAGGGTGGGATCAGCCCCAGCATTTT. It encodes CASSFGTGWDQPQHF.

This clonotype was recorded many times. J is TRBJ2-5 and V is TRBV7-6; either TRBD1 or TRBD2 may fit D (5 bases each). Germline V lookup: CDR1 SGHVS, CDR2 FNYEAQ. CDR3 length equals 14 residues. V was shortened by 5 bases and J by 7 bases, with 17 bases between the two germline ends. The DNA for the CDR3 is TGTGCCAGCAGCGCCTCCAGACAGAGGGGGACCCAGTACTTC. Its translation is CASSASRQRGTQYF. The full variable domain, completed using reference TRBV7-6 and TRBJ2-5, is GAGVSQSPRYKVTKRGQDVALRCDPISGHVSLYWYRQALGQGPEFLTYFNYEAQQDKSGLPNDRFSAERPEGSISTLTIQRTEQRDSAMYRCASSASRQRGTQYFGPGTRLLVL.

CDR3 residues: CATPPGTGDQPQHF. CDR3 nucleotides: TGTGCCACCCCTCCCGGGACAGGGGATCAGCCCCAGCATTTT. The V and J genes are TRBV24-1 and TRBJ1-5, with 10 nucleotides matching TRBD1. This CDR3 contains 14 residues. From germline, CDR1 is KGHDR and CDR2 SFDVKD. V gave up 9 bases and J gave up 5 bases; unmatched junction bases: 6.

This clonotype was recorded a few times. This chain connects TRBV9 to TRBJ2-5; D not certain. Trimming removed 3 bases at V and 4 bases at J, with 10 bases between. This CDR3 comprises 13 residues. CDR1 SGDLS and CDR2 YYNGEE come from the germline V gene. Here the CDR3 reads CASSGLDPETQYF. CDR3 DNA: TGTGCCAGCAGCGGACTGGACCCAGAGACCCAGTACTTC.

This clonotype was detected ten times or more. V is TRBV2 and J is TRBJ1-2; D is uncertain. The CDR3 extends over 14 amino acids. Germline CDR1 is SNHLY and CDR2 is FYNNEI. V was trimmed by 1 base and J by 4 bases, leaving 10 bases between them. In DNA, the CDR3 is TGTGCCAGCAGTGAAGACTTAGGCGGCTATGGCTACACCTTC. It yields the protein CASSEDLGGYGYTF.

With respect to this clonotype: Just one base apart from a much larger clone, this may be a read error. This rearrangement joins TRBV11-2 to TRBJ1-4; D call uncertain. There are 12 residues in the CDR3. Per germline, CDR1 SGHAT and CDR2 FQNNGV. CDR3 loop: CAGSLDREKLFF. Written as DNA, the CDR3 is TGTGCCGGCAGCCTAGACCGGGAAAAACTGTTTTTT.

This clonotype was observed a single time. This chain connects TRBV29-1 to TRBJ2-7; D possibly corresponds to TRBD2 (6 bases). Germline-derived CDR1 and CDR2 are SQVTM and ANQGSEA. The V end lost 5 bases, the J end lost 2 bases, and 16 bases lay between the germline ends. This CDR3 comprises 14 residues. The CDR3 loop is CSVSTGSPTYEQYF. The CDR3 DNA is TGCAGCGTTTCAACCGGGAGCCCCACCTACGAGCAGTACTTC.